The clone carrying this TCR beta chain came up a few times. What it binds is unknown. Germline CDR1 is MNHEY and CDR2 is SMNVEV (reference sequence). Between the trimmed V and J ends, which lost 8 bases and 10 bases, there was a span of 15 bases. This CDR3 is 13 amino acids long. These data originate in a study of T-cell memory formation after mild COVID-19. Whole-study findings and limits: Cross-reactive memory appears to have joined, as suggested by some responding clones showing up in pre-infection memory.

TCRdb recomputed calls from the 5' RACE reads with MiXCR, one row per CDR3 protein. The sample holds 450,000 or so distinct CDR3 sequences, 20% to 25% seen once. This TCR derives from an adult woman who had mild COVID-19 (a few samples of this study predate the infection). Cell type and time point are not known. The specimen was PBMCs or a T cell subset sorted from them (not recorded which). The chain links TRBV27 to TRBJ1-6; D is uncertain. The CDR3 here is CASGGQSLSPLHF. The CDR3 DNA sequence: TGTGCCAGCGGTGGGCAGTCCTTATCACCCCTCCACTTT.